The clone carrying this T cell receptor beta chain was counted between two and nine times. Its specificity is not known. The source of the sample is a study of blood T cells in healthy people across ages. The overall study: Every two T cells gave about one barcoded beta molecule via template switching.

The CDR3 sequence is 15 residues long. The germline V gene has CDR1 SGHRS and CDR2 YFSETQ. The V segment lost 0 bases and the J segment 6 bases; nucleotides outside the gene matches: 7. Points from the study as a whole: Aged donors had fewer naive CD4+ cells and lower diversity than long-lived donors. Getting older went along with TCR beta diversity per million T cells dropping roughly linearly.

Then a second PCR, running roughly 7 to 12 cycles, was carried out with a sample-barcoded 5' primer and a J-beta primer mix. TCRdb reprocessed the 5' RACE reads with MiXCR, giving one entry per CDR3 protein. The sample comprises some 890,000 distinct CDR3 sequences, around 29% of which are singletons, and about a tenth rests with the top ten. The data were also submitted as part of a second study, on T cells of mothers and their children. That source reports: Approximately 3 million TCR beta reads per child versus over 9.5 million per mother.

Sequencing was performed on blood. This clonotype originated in a woman between 40 and 50 years old in good health. The chain is built from TRBV5-1 and TRBJ1-2, with 8 bases identical to TRBD1. The CDR3 DNA sequence: TGCGCCAGCAGCTTGGTTGTCAGGGGGCGAGATGGCTACACCTTC. Translating gives CASSLVVRGRDGYTF. Full variable domain (rest looked up from reference TRBV5-1 and TRBJ1-2): KAGVTQTPRYLIKTRGQQVTLSCSPISGHRSVSWYQQTPGQGLQFLFEYFSETQRNKGNFPGRFSGRQFSNSRSEMNVSTLELGDSALYLCASSLVVRGRDGYTFGSGTRLTVV.